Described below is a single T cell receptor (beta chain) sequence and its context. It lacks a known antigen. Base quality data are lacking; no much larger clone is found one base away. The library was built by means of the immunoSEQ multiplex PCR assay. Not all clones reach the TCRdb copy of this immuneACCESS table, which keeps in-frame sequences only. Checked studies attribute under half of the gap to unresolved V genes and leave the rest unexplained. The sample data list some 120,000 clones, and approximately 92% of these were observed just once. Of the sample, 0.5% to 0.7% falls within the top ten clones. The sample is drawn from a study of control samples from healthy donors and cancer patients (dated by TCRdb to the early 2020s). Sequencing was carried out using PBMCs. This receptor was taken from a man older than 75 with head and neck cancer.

Here the CDR3 is given as CASSPDRVGGYTF. The DNA sequence follows: TGTGCCAGCAGCCCGGACAGGGTGGGTGGCTACACCTTC. The sequence is built from TRBV7-6 and TRBJ1-2; TRBD1 aligns with 8 central bases. The germline V gene sets CDR1 to SGHVS and CDR2 to FNYEAQ. Relative to germline, V is missing 5 bases and J is missing 7 bases, with 6 bases of the junction outside any gene match. The CDR3 holds 13 amino acids from the cysteine to the phenylalanine. This entry keeps only the CDR3 DNA: 39 bases, framed from base 1.